The clone carrying this T cell receptor (beta chain) showed up just a few times. Its target is unknown. The CDR3 spans 15 residues. V gave up 5 bases and J gave up 4 bases, with 18 bases separating them. The germline gives CDR1 DFQATT, CDR2 SNEGSKA (reference sequence). This specimen comes from a study of blood T cells in healthy people across ages. Combining a sample-barcoded 5' primer with a J-beta primer mix, a second PCR ran for about 6 to 11 cycles. Each TCR beta cDNA got a 12-nucleotide random molecular identifier. TCRdb re-called the 5' RACE reads with MiXCR, one entry per CDR3 protein. Of about 1.6 million distinct CDR3 sequences listed, roughly 30% are singletons. The donors, all healthy, were Caucasians living in Russia, aged 6 to 90. Whole-study findings and limits: Observed TCR beta diversity per million T cells went down as age went up. This fall followed a roughly linear course with age.

Sequenced material: blood. The sequence derives from a woman in her 30s in good health. This sequence joins TRBV20-1 and TRBJ2-1; D possibly matches TRBD1 or TRBD2 (5 bases each). The CDR3 sequence: CSAPWGSGSYNEQFF. CDR3 sequence (DNA): TGCAGTGCTCCCTGGGGGAGCGGTTCTTACAATGAGCAGTTCTTC.